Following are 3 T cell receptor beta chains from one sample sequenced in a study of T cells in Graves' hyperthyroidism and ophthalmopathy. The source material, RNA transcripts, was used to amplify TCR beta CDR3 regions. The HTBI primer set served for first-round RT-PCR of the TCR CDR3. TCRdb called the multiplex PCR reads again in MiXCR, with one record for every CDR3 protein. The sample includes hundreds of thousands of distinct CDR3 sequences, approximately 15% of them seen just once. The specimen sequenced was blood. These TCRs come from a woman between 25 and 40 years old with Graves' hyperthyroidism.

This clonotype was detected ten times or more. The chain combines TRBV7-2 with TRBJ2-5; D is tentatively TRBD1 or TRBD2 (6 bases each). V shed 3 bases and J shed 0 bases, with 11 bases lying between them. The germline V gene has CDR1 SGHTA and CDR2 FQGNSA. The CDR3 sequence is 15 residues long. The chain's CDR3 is CASSFRGGHQETQYF. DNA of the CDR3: TGTGCCAGCAGCTTCCGAGGGGGGCACCAAGAGACCCAGTACTTC.

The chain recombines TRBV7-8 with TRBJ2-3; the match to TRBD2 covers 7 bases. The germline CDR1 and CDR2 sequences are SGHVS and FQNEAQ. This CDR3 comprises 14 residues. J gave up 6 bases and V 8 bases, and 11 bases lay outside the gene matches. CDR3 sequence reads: CASGGAGEWDTQYF. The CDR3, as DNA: TGTGCCAGCGGAGGCGCGGGGGAGTGGGATACGCAGTATTTT.

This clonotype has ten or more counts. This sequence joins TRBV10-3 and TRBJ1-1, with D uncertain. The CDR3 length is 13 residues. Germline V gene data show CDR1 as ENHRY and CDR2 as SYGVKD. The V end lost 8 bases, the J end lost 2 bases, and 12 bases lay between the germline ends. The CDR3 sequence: CAIYRDLNTEAFF. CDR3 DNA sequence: TGTGCCATCTACAGAGACCTAAACACTGAAGCTTTCTTT.